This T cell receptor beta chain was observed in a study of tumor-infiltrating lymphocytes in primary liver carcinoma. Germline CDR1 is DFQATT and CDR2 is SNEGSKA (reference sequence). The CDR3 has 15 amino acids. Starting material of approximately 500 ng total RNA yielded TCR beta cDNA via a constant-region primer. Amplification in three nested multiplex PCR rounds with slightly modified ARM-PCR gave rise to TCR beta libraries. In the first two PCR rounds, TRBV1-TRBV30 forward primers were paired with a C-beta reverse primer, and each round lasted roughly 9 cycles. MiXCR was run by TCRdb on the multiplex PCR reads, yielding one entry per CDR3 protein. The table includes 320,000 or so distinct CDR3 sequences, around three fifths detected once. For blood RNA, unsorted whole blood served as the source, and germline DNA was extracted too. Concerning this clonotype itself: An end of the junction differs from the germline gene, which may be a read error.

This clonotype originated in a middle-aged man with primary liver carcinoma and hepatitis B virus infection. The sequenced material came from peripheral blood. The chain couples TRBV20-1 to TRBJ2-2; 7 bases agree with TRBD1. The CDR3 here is CSAAGMAGGTGEPFF. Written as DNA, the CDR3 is TGCAGTGCGGCCGGGATGGCAGGGGGAACCGGGGAGCCGTTTTTT.